The clone carrying this T cell receptor (beta chain) was seen once. No antigen is known for it. From the reads, TCRdb called clonotypes with MiXCR, one entry per CDR3 protein. The sample yields approximately 1,000,000 distinct CDR3 sequences, approximately 33% seen once. This specimen comes from a study of T cell repertoires in cytomegalovirus infection. Study information: The public TCR beta signatures pointed to both CMV infection and matching HLA type.

The sample here was cultured CD8+ T cells from PBMCs, taken from culture after CMV antigen stimulation. The source of this sequence is a human donor in good health (CMV status not recorded). Some clones in this sample may be carry-over from other donors' samples.

CDR3 sequence reads: CASSLRGTVMNTEAFF. CDR3 sequence (DNA): TGCGCCAGCAGCTTGCGAGGGACGGTAATGAACACTGAAGCTTTCTTT. J is TRBJ1-1 and V is TRBV5-1; maybe TRBD1 (5 bases). V lost 1 base and J lost 0, with 13 bases in between. CDR1 is SGHRS and CDR2 is YFSETQ in the germline V gene. The CDR3 has 16 amino acids.